This T cell receptor (beta chain) was recorded in a study of regulatory T cells in long-lasting Graves disease. Time point indicated: newly diagnosed GD, antithyroid drugs for less than 3 months. PBMCs were the source of the RNA used for TCR sequencing. Libraries of TCR beta came from iRepertoire HTBI primers plus Arm-PCR of CDR3 regions. In TCRdb, the multiplex PCR reads were re-called with MiXCR into one record per CDR3 protein. This table has hundreds of thousands of distinct CDR3 sequences, 16% appearing once. As concerns this clonotype: Antigen: not known.

Whole-study results and caveats: Clonotypes that were public and shared totalled roughly 3,000 in persistent patients versus approximately 970 in new patients.

Trimming shortened V by 0 bases and J by 7 bases, and 16 bases separated the two germline ends. This CDR3 comprises 16 residues. Germline assignment: CDR1 SGHRS and CDR2 YFSETQ. The sample also formed part of further work on T cells in Graves' hyperthyroidism and ophthalmopathy. That report notes: Orbital computed tomography and thyroid ultrasound, together with serum TRAb and thyroxine and clinical symptoms, were used for diagnoses. Carried out on the TCR CDR3, a first-round RT-PCR used the HTBI primer set. Prediction of ophthalmopathy progression came a median roughly 6.4 months pre-onset.

The chain couples TRBV5-1 to TRBJ2-2; D not resolved. The clonotype comes from a man aged 40-49 years with Graves disease. Sequencing used peripheral blood mononuclear cells (PBMCs), obtained at new diagnosis, from a patient treated with antithyroid drugs. In nucleotides, the CDR3 is TGCGCCAGCAGCTTGGATCGGCGAGTTAACGTCGGGGAGCTGTTTTTT. Amino acids: CASSLDRRVNVGELFF.